This passage covers 13 T cell receptor beta chains from one sample sequenced in a study of blood T cell repertoires in COVID-19. Repertoires were generated with immunoSEQ multiplex PCR, while TCRdb's copy carries only in-frame clones and drops some. The data contain 200,000 to 300,000 clones, 85% to 90% of them singletons. Sequencing input: peripheral blood. These receptors came from a woman aged 40 to 55 with acute or convalescent COVID-19.

V usage is TRBV4-1 and J usage is TRBJ1-3, with D tentatively TRBD1 (5 bases). Between the trimmed V and J ends, which lost 0 bases and 9 bases, there was a span of 15 bases. CDR1 is MGHRA, CDR2 YSYEKL, per germline. This CDR3 is built from 15 residues. Written as DNA, the CDR3 is TGCGCCAGCAGCCAAGACCCGGGGGTAGCGGTCACCATATATTTT. This encodes CASSQDPGVAVTIYF.

The rearrangement links TRBV30 to TRBJ2-1; D possibly corresponds to TRBD1 (5 bases). This CDR3 comprises 14 residues. Trimming shortened V by 3 bases and J by 0 bases, and 9 bases separated the two germline ends. The germline CDR1 and CDR2 sequences are GTSNPN and SVGIG (reference sequence). The CDR3 is CAWRGPNSYNEQFF. In DNA form, the CDR3 reads TGTGCCTGGAGGGGGCCCAACTCCTACAATGAGCAGTTCTTC.

V and J are TRBV27 and TRBJ1-2, with D maybe TRBD1 (6 bases). The germline V and J ends were trimmed by 3 bases and 3 bases, with 11 bases remaining between them. This CDR3 comprises 14 residues. Germline CDR1 and CDR2: MNHEY and SMNVEV (reference sequence). The CDR3 region has the DNA TGTGCCAGCAGTTTCTCGACAGGAGACTATGGCTACACCTTC. It codes for CASSFSTGDYGYTF.

This chain uses TRBV24-1 with TRBJ1-5; 8 bases are shared with TRBD1. Trimming at V came to 3 bases and at J to 2 bases, leaving 2 bases not matched to a gene. CDR3 length equals 15 residues. Germline CDR1 KGHDR, CDR2 SFDVKD. The chain's CDR3 is CATSDGGQGNQPQHF. The CDR3, as DNA: TGTGCCACCAGTGATGGGGGACAGGGCAATCAGCCCCAGCATTTT.

The rearrangement links TRBV10-3 to TRBJ1-2; TRBD1 matches at 8 bases. Germline V lookup: CDR1 ENHRY, CDR2 SYGVKD. The CDR3 totals 16 residues. V lost 1 base to trimming and J lost 2 bases; unmatched junction nucleotides: 6. CDR3 sequence: CAISELTGAPNYGYTF. The CDR3 DNA reads as TGTGCCATCAGTGAGTTGACAGGGGCGCCGAACTATGGCTACACCTTC.

The rearrangement links TRBV10-3 to TRBJ2-7; D possibly corresponds to TRBD2 (6 bases). Germline V gene lookup returns CDR1 ENHRY and CDR2 SYGVKD. Trimming removed 10 bases at V and 7 bases at J, with 14 bases between. This CDR3 has 11 residues. CDR3 loop: CATSTEGEQYV. The CDR3 nucleotides are TGTGCCACCTCGACGGAGGGGGAGCAGTACGTC.

The DNA for the CDR3 is TGTGCCAGCAGCCCCAGGACAGCCAACAACTATGGCTACACCTTC. Protein: CASSPRTANNYGYTF. The J gene is TRBJ1-2, the V gene TRBV6-5; a possible D gene is TRBD1 (6 bases). V lost 6 bases to trimming and J lost 2 bases, with 16 bases between them. Germline values: CDR1 MNHEY, CDR2 SVGAGI. The length of the CDR3 is 15 residues.

The chain couples TRBV4-2 to TRBJ1-1; TRBD1 aligns across 7 bases. The CDR3 consists of 16 residues. Germline V CDR1 and CDR2: LGHNA, YNFKEQ. The J segment lost 5 bases and the V segment lost 1 base, leaving 10 bases of the junction unmatched. CDR3 DNA: TGTGCCAGCAGCCAAGGGGGGACAGCTCCTTTTACTGAAGCTTTCTTT. This gives the protein CASSQGGTAPFTEAFF.

The genes are TRBV29-1 and TRBJ1-4, with D tentatively TRBD1 (6 bases). V dropped 4 bases and J dropped 3 bases, with 12 bases sitting between them. The germline gives CDR1 SQVTM, CDR2 ANQGSEA. This CDR3 contains 14 residues. CDR3 amino acids: CSVAGQKANEKLFF. CDR3 nucleotide sequence: TGCAGCGTTGCCGGACAGAAAGCTAATGAAAAACTGTTTTTT. The full variable domain, in which reference TRBV29-1 and TRBJ1-4 provide the parts outside the CDR3, is SAVISQKPSRDICQRGTSLTIQCQVDSQVTMMFWYRQQPGQSLTLIATANQGSEATYESGFVIDKFPISRPNLTFSTLTVSNMSPEDSSIYLCSVAGQKANEKLFFGSGTQLSVL.

The rearrangement links TRBV9 to TRBJ2-5, with TRBD2 as a possible D gene (6 bases). The CDR3 contains 13 residues. The germline V gene encodes CDR1 SGDLS and CDR2 YYNGEE. Trimming took off 3 bases at V and 4 bases at J, with 10 bases between the two ends. The CDR3 sequence is CASSGGDVETQYF. The CDR3 DNA reads TGTGCCAGCAGCGGGGGGGACGTAGAGACCCAGTACTTC.

This clone was picked up a small number of times. The V gene is TRBV29-1, the J gene TRBJ1-1; 7 nucleotides align to TRBD1. Trimming removed 5 bases from V and 10 bases from J; junction bases left unmatched: 10. Germline CDR1 and CDR2: SQVTM and ANQGSEA. The CDR3 spans 12 residues. CDR3 sequence: CSVLDRVIGAFF. The CDR3 DNA sequence: TGCAGCGTTCTTGACAGGGTAATAGGAGCTTTCTTT.

V gene TRBV24-1 combines with J gene TRBJ2-3; 9 nucleotides agree with TRBD1. CDR1 KGHDR and CDR2 SFDVKD come from the germline V gene. V lost 3 bases, J lost 0 bases, and 3 bases stayed unmatched. The CDR3 spans 16 residues. The DNA of the CDR3 is TGTGCCACCAGTGATCCAGGACAGGGGAGCACAGATACGCAGTATTTT. This codes for CATSDPGQGSTDTQYF.

The V gene is TRBV6-5, the J gene TRBJ1-2, with TRBD1 as a possible D gene (5 bases). Trimming removed 4 bases from V and 2 bases from J, with 17 bases in between. Germline-derived CDR1 and CDR2 are MNHEY and SVGAGI. This CDR3 contains 16 residues. CDR3 nucleotides: TGTGCCAGCAGTTTCATAGGGGCGCCGTTCAACTATGGCTACACCTTC. This gives the protein CASSFIGAPFNYGYTF.